The clone carrying this TCR beta chain was counted a few times. No antigen is known for it. Each sample gave at least 6.5 million isolated PBMCs. Germline V lookup: CDR1 KGHSH, CDR2 LQKENI. The CDR3 has 16 residues. With 1 base removed from V and 8 bases from J, the gap between germline ends came to 19 bases. The source of the sample is a study of blood T cells in healthy people across ages. Study observations and caveats: Observed TCR beta diversity showed a strong correlation with the percentage of naive T cells as measured by flow cytometry. Because sorting was not performed, PBMCs prevented conclusive naive versus antigen-experienced comparison. Estimates of diversity drawn from one million T cells were considered underestimates.

A second PCR of about 7 to 12 cycles used a sample-barcoded 5' primer and a J-beta primer mix. Each CDR3 protein gets one entry after TCRdb re-called the 5' RACE reads with MiXCR. The sample carries 1.5 million to 2 million distinct CDR3 sequences, 25% to 30% recorded once. The TCR sequence derives from a woman in her 30s in good health. Sample: blood. The rearrangement joins TRBV18 to TRBJ2-3; D possibly matches TRBD1 or TRBD2 (6 bases each). CDR3 sequence: CASSPRTVSGLSTQYF. The CDR3 DNA follows: TGTGCCAGCTCACCACGGACAGTTAGCGGTCTCTCTACGCAGTATTTT.